Each of the 15 T cell receptor beta chains below was sequenced from the same sample in a study of blood T cell repertoires in COVID-19. Generated by immunoSEQ multiplex PCR, the TCRdb table keeps only in-frame clones and is missing some. The sample lists under 450,000 clones, about 87% seen once, with roughly 12% in the top ten. Sequenced input: peripheral blood. All receptors come from a woman aged 45 to 65 with COVID-19, enrolled during active disease.

The CDR3 reads CASSITGPSAGANVLTF. The DNA of the CDR3 is TGTGCCAGTAGTATAACGGGGCCTAGCGCTGGGGCCAACGTCCTGACTTTC. The rearrangement uses TRBV19 and TRBJ2-6, with D perhaps TRBD2 (6 bases). Germline V gene data show CDR1 as LNHDA and CDR2 as SQIVND (reference sequence). The CDR3 length is 17 residues. V was clipped by 2 bases and J by 2 bases, with 13 bases between them.

The chain carries TRBV2 and TRBJ1-1, with 10 bases that match TRBD1. Trimming took 6 bases from V and 11 from J; bases not matched to a gene: 12. Per germline, CDR1 SNHLY and CDR2 FYNNEI. The CDR3 length is 14 residues. The CDR3 loop reads CASSSGTGDGIAFF. In nucleotides, the CDR3 is TGTGCCAGCAGCTCCGGGACAGGGGACGGTATTGCTTTCTTT.

This chain uses TRBV3-1 (or the pseudogene TRBV3-2) with TRBJ2-3; 9 bases are shared with TRBD2. The CDR3 contains 13 residues. Germline loops: CDR1 LGHDT, CDR2 YNNKEL (reference sequence). V lost 3 bases and J lost 5; bases outside the gene matches: 0. The chain's CDR3 is CASSQTSGDTQYF. The DNA of the CDR3 is TGTGCCAGCAGCCAGACTAGCGGAGATACGCAGTATTTT.

The chain recombines TRBV3-1 (or the pseudogene TRBV3-2) with TRBJ1-1; perhaps TRBD1 as D (5 bases). Trimming cost V 1 base and J 1 base, with 10 bases left between them. Germline V gives CDR1 LGHDT, CDR2 YNNKEL (reference sequence). The CDR3 is 15 residues long. The DNA of the CDR3 is TGTGCCAGCAGCCAAGGGGCAGGACAGAACACTGAAGCTTTCTTT. This sequence encodes CASSQGAGQNTEAFF.

The V call is TRBV27, the J call TRBJ2-6, with 9 nucleotides matching TRBD1. The CDR3 has 17 residues. V trimming: 6 bases; J trimming: 4 bases; junction bases outside the gene matches: 10. The V gene's germline CDR1 is MNHEY and CDR2 SMNVEV (reference sequence). The CDR3 DNA reads TGTGCCAGCAGCTCGGACAGGGGACTGTTCGGGGCCAACGTCCTGACTTTC. The encoded protein is CASSSDRGLFGANVLTF.

The V call is TRBV5-1, the J call TRBJ2-5, with 10 bases identical to TRBD2. The length of the CDR3 is 18 residues. V trimming: 6 bases; J trimming: 5 bases; junction bases outside the gene matches: 19. Germline V gene lookup returns CDR1 SGHRS and CDR2 YFSETQ. The CDR3 bases are TGCGCCAGCAACACTGGGCTCCAAGCGGGGGGGAAGGAGGAGACCCAGTACTTC. This encodes CASNTGLQAGGKEETQYF.

The chain recombines TRBV5-1 with TRBJ2-3; D might be TRBD2 (6 bases). Germline loops: CDR1 SGHRS, CDR2 YFSETQ. CDR3 length: 13 residues. The DNA of the CDR3 is TGCCCCGGTTCTGGGGGGAGCCGCGATACGCAGTATTTT. Its protein product is CPGSGGSRDTQYF. Filled out from reference TRBV5-1 and TRBJ2-3, the complete variable domain reads KAGVTQTPRYLIKTRGQQVTLSCSPISGHRSVSWYQQTPGQGLQFLFEYFSETQRNKGNFPGRFSGRQFSNSRSEMNVSTLELGDSALYLCPGSGGSRDTQYFGPGTRLTVL.

V and J are TRBV5-1 and TRBJ1-1, with unresolved D. The V end was cut by 0 bases, the J end by 1 base, with 7 bases between. Germline V CDR1 and CDR2: SGHRS, YFSETQ. This CDR3 has 14 residues. The CDR3 loop reads CASSLVAENTEAFF. For the CDR3, the DNA is TGCGCCAGCAGCTTGGTGGCGGAGAACACTGAAGCTTTCTTT.

The V and J genes are TRBV10-3 and TRBJ1-1; maybe TRBD1 (5 bases). Germline V gene data show CDR1 as ENHRY and CDR2 as SYGVKD. V lost 4 bases, J lost 3 bases, and 12 bases lay in between. The CDR3 extends over 14 amino acids. DNA of the CDR3: TGTGCCATCAGTGCCACGGGGGGGGACACTGAAGCTTTCTTT. Its translation is CAISATGGDTEAFF.

A single count supports this clone. This chain links TRBV6-5 with TRBJ1-2; maybe TRBD1 (6 bases). The CDR3 length is 11 residues. The germline V gene encodes CDR1 MNHEY and CDR2 SVGAGI. Trimming removed 10 bases from V and 4 bases from J, with 10 bases in between. CDR3 amino acids: CATQGSYGYTF. The CDR3 DNA follows: TGTGCCACACAGGGCAGCTATGGCTACACCTTC.

V is TRBV2 and J is TRBJ2-2, with TRBD2 as a possible D gene (6 bases). The CDR3 consists of 16 residues. Per the germline V gene, CDR1 is SNHLY and CDR2 is FYNNEI. The ends were cut back, 8 bases at V and 6 bases at J, with 22 bases in the middle. This CDR3 reads CASVASGSGLPGELFF. In DNA, the CDR3 is TGTGCCAGCGTCGCCTCCGGGAGTGGGTTGCCCGGGGAGCTGTTTTTT.

J is TRBJ2-7 and V is TRBV6-6; 7 bases are a match to TRBD1. The germline V gene encodes CDR1 MNHNY and CDR2 SVGAGI (reference sequence). J lost 1 base, V lost 10 bases, and 7 bases had no gene match. This CDR3 comprises 13 residues. CDR3 loop: CATRQGSSYEQYF. CDR3 in DNA: TGTGCCACCCGACAGGGAAGTTCCTACGAGCAGTACTTC.

This clone was observed once. V gene TRBV21-1 combines with J gene TRBJ1-1; the table's D call, TRBD1, was not checked against the DNA. TRBV21-1 is a listed pseudogene. This CDR3 contains 12 residues. CDR3 bases: TGTGCCAGCCAATGGCCCCCTACTGAAGCTTTCTTT. Translated, it gives CASQWPPTEAFF.

The V call is TRBV19, the J call TRBJ2-1; 9 bases are a match to TRBD1. The germline V gene encodes CDR1 LNHDA and CDR2 SQIVND (reference sequence). V lost 3 bases to trimming and J lost 5 bases; unmatched junction nucleotides: 2. This CDR3 has 14 residues. In DNA form, the CDR3 reads TGTGCCAGTAGTATGGACAGGGGAGACAATGAGCAGTTCTTC. This translates into CASSMDRGDNEQFF.

The rearrangement uses TRBV19 and TRBJ2-3, with 9 nucleotides matching TRBD1. V gave up 7 bases and J gave up 7 bases; unmatched junction bases: 12. CDR3 length equals 15 residues. Germline values: CDR1 LNHDA, CDR2 SQIVND (reference sequence). CDR3 in DNA: TGTGCCAGTACCCACACAGGGGGCGCAGTGAATACGCAGTATTTT. It encodes CASTHTGGAVNTQYF.